This T cell receptor (beta chain) was captured by sequencing in a study of shared clonotypes between healthy human individuals. Study-level information: The plates for each donor numbered three CD4 naive, three CD4 memory, two CD8 naive and one CD8 memory.

Germline CDR1 LGHNT, CDR2 FRNRAP. The CDR3 has 14 amino acids. Trimming stripped 4 bases from V and 6 bases from J, with 13 bases between. Only Caucasian adults living in Nashville, Tennessee made up the donor group. Only in-frame clones appear in the TCRdb table, and some are missing; sequencing was by immunoSEQ multiplex PCR. The sample contains about 2.4 million clones, roughly 93% of which appear only once. The chain couples TRBV12-5 to TRBJ2-1; D perhaps matches TRBD2 (6 bases). This clonotype was sampled from a man aged 18 to 29 in good health. Some clones in this sample may be carry-over from other donors' samples. Material for sequencing was naive CD4+ T cells from PBMCs. Subset reported: CD45RA+ positively selected. CDR3 bases: TGTGCTAGTGGTTCCGGGACTTTGGCCAATGAGCAGTTCTTC. Protein: CASGSGTLANEQFF.